This T cell receptor (beta chain) stems from a study of CD8 T cells in ankylosing spondylitis. This clonotype was seen ten or more times. Its antigen remains unknown. Whole-study results and caveats: Clones that were linked to disease were CD8+ and were relatively rare in peripheral blood. Some motif variants had been reported before (in reactive arthritis synovial fluid and blood). About 8 highly homologous variants formed a TCR beta motif that appeared characteristic of ankylosing spondylitis blood.

Preparation of TCR beta libraries was done by quantitative 5'-RACE with molecular barcodes. From the 5' RACE reads, TCRdb called clonotypes with MiXCR, one entry per CDR3 protein. The data show around 130,000 distinct CDR3 sequences, roughly a tenth seen once. Sequences were obtained from blood, either unsorted or a sorted T cell fraction (not recorded which). The TCR sequence derives from a male donor with ankylosing spondylitis or in good health (not recorded which).

The CDR3 DNA reads as TGTGCCAGCAGCCAAGATAGCAGCGGGAGATGGCAGTTCTTC. Translated, it gives CASSQDSSGRWQFF. The J gene is TRBJ2-1, the V gene TRBV3-1; 8 bases match TRBD2. Germline V gene lookup returns CDR1 LGHDT and CDR2 YNNKEL (reference sequence). The CDR3 spans 14 residues. V lost 0 bases to trimming and J lost 12 bases; unmatched junction nucleotides: 7.